This entry features one TCR beta chain sequence. This clone was counted a few times. What this receptor recognizes is not known. Base qualities are not at hand, and no much larger clone is one base apart. The sample belongs to a study of cytomegalovirus exposure and HLA in healthy donors (dated by TCRdb to 2015 to 2018). As for the study more broadly: An earlier analysis of about 530 of the donors reported 250 to 300 Gb of sequence data and 95 million to 130 million unique TCR beta sequences obtained from about 180 million T cells. The later analysis used no new phenotypic data to find candidate immune exposures, relying instead on TCR beta sequences and their occurrence across donors. Typing coverage varied by locus: roughly 629-630 donors for A, B, C, DRB1 and DQB1; 522 for DQA1; about 590 for DPA1; about 450 for DPB1. About five DR-DQ haplotypes were treated as single units for association and clustering because of strong linkage in the cohort. In a later analysis, previously published TCR beta repertoires from 670 or so donors were re-analyzed and high-resolution HLA genotyping was added so that TCR occurrence patterns could be studied. High-throughput TCR immunosequencing, statistical association of individual TCRs with disease status, and machine learning were combined to predict cytomegalovirus infection status. All discovery cohort repertoires had been generated on a single sequencing platform. Donor age, sex, ethnicity and CMV serostatus were compiled together with the repertoire data. The study used immunosequencing to profile the T cell repertoires of more than 650 subjects and linked those repertoires to cytomegalovirus serostatus. Among the approximately 420 genotyped donors, 75% to 90% belonged to the genetic ancestry cluster associated with self-reported Caucasian donors. An earlier analysis of roughly 600 of the donors used high-throughput TCR beta sequencing to judge whether each TCR beta V gene segment behaved as functional or pseudogenic. Along with the approximately 600-subject first cohort, a separate validation cohort of over a hundred different subjects was used. An early release covering approximately 600 HLA-typed donors comprised roughly 300 gigabases of sequencing data and around 80 million unique TCR sequences. The study was designed to test whether signatures of past pathogen exposure could be identified by cataloging public T cell receptors. Genome-wide SNP genotypes for about 60% of the 666 donors were used in a later genetic analysis, which treated that subset as a discovery cohort. Class I and class II HLA loci were covered by the typing at four-digit resolution. On average, 235,054 unique TCR beta nucleotide sequences were sequenced per donor among 350 to 400 genotyped donors of the cohort, with roughly 18% of those sequences being non-productive.

The library relied on the immunoSEQ multiplex PCR assay. For the multiplex PCR, a mixture combining 60 forward primers for TCR Vbeta segments and 13 reverse primers for TCR Jbeta segments was used. Amplification of the CDR3 region of rearranged TCR beta genes was performed with a multiplex PCR assay on genomic DNA. The Illumina HiSeq System was used to sequence the amplified TCR beta libraries as 87-base-pair reads. From the authors' description of their analysis: In a later analysis, 80 million or so unique TCR beta chains were counted across the approximately 620 repertoires, and approximately 11 million of these chains were shared by at least two donors. Raw reads were error-corrected and collapsed into unique sequences with a nearest-neighbor algorithm that merged closely related sequences to remove PCR and sequencing errors. CDR3 sequences were aligned to IMGT reference sequences to assign V, D and J gene segments. For a sequence to be retained, a match of at least six nucleotides to both a V gene segment and a J gene segment was required. A rearrangement counted as productive if the CDR3 had no stop codons and remained in frame with V and J, and every other rearrangement counted as non-productive. CDR3 was defined according to IMGT convention as the region running from the second conserved V-encoded cysteine to the conserved J-encoded phenylalanine. Sequences without an unambiguous match to a single V gene segment were excluded from the earlier analysis of approximately 560 of the donors. An earlier analysis of fewer than 750 of the donors classified V segments as functional when productive rearrangements were above 56.7% and as segregating when the standard deviation between donors was above 5%. A statistical classification framework was developed to diagnose cytomegalovirus status using the catalog of TCR beta chain sequences. A later analysis assigned V and J genes by comparing TCR nucleotide sequences with IMGT/GENE-DB human TR gene sequences. Using the TCRdist pipeline, a later analysis assigned CDR3 sequences along with most-parsimonious VDJ recombination scenarios. A later analysis defined each TCR beta chain by its CDR3 amino acid sequence plus V-gene family, and excluded reads lacking a unique V-gene family. In a later analysis, 500 to 700 highly shared, low-generation-probability nucleotide sequences were removed to address suspected cross-contamination and a sequencing artifact. A later analysis calculated a clonal expansion index for each public chain from normalized within-repertoire ranks of inferred template counts. A later analysis computed generation probabilities with a VDJ recombination model fitted to out-of-frame rearrangements, and checked the results against IGoR. In a later analysis, hypergeometric tests were used to score TCR-TCR, TCR-HLA and TCR-CMV co-occurrence, with a repertoire-size bias correction applied to TCR pairs. To estimate false discovery rates, a later analysis permuted the HLA or CMV assignments 20 times. In a later analysis, co-occurring TCRs were grouped with DBSCAN, and TCRdist sequence similarity was added when clustering was performed within HLA-allele-positive subsets. Repertoires with fewer than 30,000 or more than 120,000 public chains, plus five repertoires with anomalous nucleotide sharing, were excluded from co-occurrence clustering. TCRdb obtained this table from immuneACCESS and retained in-frame rearrangements with V and J assigned. These tables miss some clones; where compared with another copy, unresolved V genes account for less than half of the shortfall, and the remainder is unexplained. V, J and clone size derive from that table, while D and trimming were established from the DNA sequence. Counted in this sample were about 98,000 clones; about 80% of them appeared once. The ten largest make up about 10% of the sample.

After removal of 1 base from V and 7 bases from J, the junction retains 3 bases not matched to a gene. The CDR1 and CDR2 encoded by the germline V gene are ENHRY and SYGVKD. The CDR3 runs 15 residues from the cysteine to the phenylalanine. Only the CDR3 part of the read is kept: 45 bases, read in frame from the first base. Paper-wide results and their limitations: A further reported finding was that TCR beta sequences accurately predicted the HLA-A and HLA-B alleles for most subjects in the first cohort. A later analysis found that TCR association rates varied across HLA loci, with DRB1 alleles showing the most associated TCRs and HLA-C alleles the fewest. In a later analysis, over 15,000 TCR beta sequences were associated with specific HLA alleles at a false discovery rate of 0.05. An association between a missense DCLRE1C variant and V-gene and J-gene trimming of TCR beta chains was found in a later genetic analysis and replicated in an independent cohort. CMV serostatus was the only immune exposure information available for the cohort. Because HLA typing was missing for some donors at each locus, association tests included only the typed subset. This cohort had only TCR beta chains sequenced, and the lack of alpha or paired-chain data limited which features could be detected. According to the authors, the approach could potentially be generalized to other disease states and immunological phenotypes. A cluster of highly shared sequence variants was judged likely to represent a technical artifact of the sequencing pipeline. In a later analysis, several top co-occurrence clusters were reported to appear linked to parvovirus B19, influenza, CMV and Epstein-Barr virus. Because counts were too low, about 18 rarely observed V segments, including chromosome 9 orphons, were left out of the earlier analysis of some 600 of the donors. The study gave a list of about 150 TCR beta chains associated with cytomegalovirus. Some IMGT-functional V segments, including TRBV6-2 and TRBV6-3, could not be distinguished by the 87-base-pair reads and were therefore excluded. Strong co-occurrence of HLA alleles, especially DR and DQ, made assigning TCR associations to individual alleles difficult. In an earlier analysis of some 500 of the donors, most TCR beta V segments appeared in productive rearrangements about 87% or about 30% of the time, broadly matching IMGT annotations. Across donors, most TCR sequences were observed very rarely, whereas some public TCRs were present in many individuals. A later genetic analysis reported fewer N-insertions in productive TCRs among donors in an Asian-associated ancestry cluster than the roughly 620-donor mean. In vitro tests confirmed that three of the cytomegalovirus-associated TCR beta chains recognize cytomegalovirus antigens. Sequencing depth was assumed to be roughly uniform across donors in the presence/absence analyses, though that assumption may not hold. The classifier was reported to diagnose cytomegalovirus status with high specificity and sensitivity in both the original cohort and the validation cohort. Most CMV-associated TCR beta chains appeared to be HLA-restricted in a later analysis, and the HLA associations seemed to be driven largely by CMV exposure. A later analysis found that HLA-associated TCR beta chains were more clonally expanded and had lower generation probabilities than equally common non-associated chains. Linkage disequilibrium might explain the correlated functional status among segregating V segments, but an unknown experimental factor could not be excluded.

The cohort was made up of several hundred healthy bone marrow donors. At the time of sampling, all cohort members were nominally healthy, though unrecorded immune exposures were likely present. The donor tested CMV seropositive, placing the donor among the 290 or so seropositive members of the cohort. A peripheral blood sample was collected from each donor, and TCR beta sequencing was performed on peripheral blood mononuclear cells. The Qiagen DNeasy Blood Extraction Kit was used to extract genomic DNA from the blood cell samples. This TCR was sampled from a man in his late teens or twenties in good health and CMV-seropositive. Recombination connected TRBV10-3 to TRBJ1-6; TRBD1 agrees with 8 junctional bases. Sequencing used PBMCs. The DNA is TGTGCCATCAGTGAGTTTAGGACAGGGAATTCACCCCTCCACTTT. The encoded protein is CAISEFRTGNSPLHF.